The entry below describes one T cell receptor beta chain. Measured with immunoSEQ multiplex PCR; TCRdb has only the in-frame clones, and not every one. The sample carries 120,000 or so clones, about 87% recorded once. The V end was cut by 0 bases, the J end by 4 bases, with 10 bases between. The CDR3 has 16 residues. Looked up from germline, CDR1 is SEHNR and CDR2 is FQNEAQ (reference sequence). The sample is drawn from a study of blood T cell repertoires in COVID-19. This chain uses TRBV7-9 with TRBJ1-6, with D possibly being TRBD1 (6 bases). The TCR sequence derives from a woman aged 50 to 65 with acute or convalescent COVID-19. The source material was peripheral blood. The DNA for the CDR3 is TGTGCCAGCAGCTTAGCCGGACAGAATTATAATTCACCCCTCCACTTT. Translation: CASSLAGQNYNSPLHF.